This TCR beta chain is from a study of early T cells in non-severe SARS-CoV-2 infection. Study-wide findings and caveats: Comparison of clonotypes with VDJdb favored anti-spike CD8 responses while missing private and CD4 specificities.

This clonotype was seen repeatedly, ten times or more. Its antigen is not identified. V was clipped by 3 bases and J by 1 base; unmatched bases: 15. The CDR3 totals 20 residues. cDNA molecules, individually, were tagged with unique molecular identifiers. In TCRdb, the 5' RACE reads were re-called with MiXCR into one record per CDR3 protein. The sample lists about 35,000 distinct CDR3 sequences, approximately 7.9% seen once, with 9.5% to 15% in the top ten. This TCR came from an adult who was a healthcare worker with PCR-confirmed SARS-CoV-2 infection or an uninfected control (not recorded which). The genes are TRBV12-3 or TRBV12-4 and TRBJ2-5; 12 nucleotides line up with TRBD2. Sequencing used whole blood, obtained at baseline. CDR3: CASSFWLAGGRDPIQETQYF. In nucleotides, the CDR3 is TGTGCCAGCAGTTTCTGGCTAGCGGGGGGGCGGGACCCGATCCAAGAGACCCAGTACTTC.